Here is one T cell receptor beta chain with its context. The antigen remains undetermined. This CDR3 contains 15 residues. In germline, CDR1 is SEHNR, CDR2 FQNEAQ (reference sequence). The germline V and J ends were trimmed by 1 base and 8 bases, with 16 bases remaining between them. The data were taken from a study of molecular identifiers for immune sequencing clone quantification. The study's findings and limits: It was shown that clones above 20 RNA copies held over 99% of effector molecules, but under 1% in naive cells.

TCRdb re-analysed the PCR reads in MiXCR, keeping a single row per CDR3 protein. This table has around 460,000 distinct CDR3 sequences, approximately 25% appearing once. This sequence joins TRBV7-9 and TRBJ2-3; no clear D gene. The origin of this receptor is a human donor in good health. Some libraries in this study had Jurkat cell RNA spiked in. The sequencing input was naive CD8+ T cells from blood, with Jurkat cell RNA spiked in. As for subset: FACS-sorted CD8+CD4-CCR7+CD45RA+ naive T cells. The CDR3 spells CASSLVQGYIGTQYF. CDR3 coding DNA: TGTGCCAGCAGCTTAGTTCAAGGGTATATTGGTACGCAGTATTTT.